The entry below describes one T cell receptor beta chain. Seattle's cohort entered during active infection and was followed longitudinally. The authors' processing: Reference gene primers were amplified, and this amplification served to estimate nucleated cell counts. Assay: immunoSEQ multiplex PCR; the TCRdb copy retains only in-frame clones and omits some. Clonal size and the V and J genes are those of that table, whereas D and trimming came from the DNA. The sample records roughly 400,000 clones, about 87% being singletons. CDR1 is SGHTA, CDR2 FQGTGA, per germline. The CDR3 has 15 residues. The ends lost 5 bases at V and 5 bases at J; junction bases unmatched: 7. The record originates from a study of blood T cell repertoires in COVID-19. As for the study in general: PBMCs, B-cell-depleted T cells, or T cells were the source of the cDNA or gDNA that made up the material.

The sequence was obtained from an older woman with COVID-19, enrolled during active disease. V usage is TRBV7-3 and J usage is TRBJ1-1, with 11 bases lining up with TRBD1. Sequenced input: peripheral blood. Here the CDR3 DNA reads TGTGCCAGCAGCAAGGACAGGGGGCGAGGAACTGAAGCTTTCTTT. This codes for CASSKDRGRGTEAFF. Looking up the rest from reference TRBV7-3 and TRBJ1-1 gives the full variable domain: GAGVSQTPSNKVTEKGKYVELRCDPISGHTALYWYRQSLGQGPEFLIYFQGTGAADDSGLPNDRFFAVRPEGSVSTLKIQRTERGDSAVYLCASSKDRGRGTEAFFGQGTRLTVV.